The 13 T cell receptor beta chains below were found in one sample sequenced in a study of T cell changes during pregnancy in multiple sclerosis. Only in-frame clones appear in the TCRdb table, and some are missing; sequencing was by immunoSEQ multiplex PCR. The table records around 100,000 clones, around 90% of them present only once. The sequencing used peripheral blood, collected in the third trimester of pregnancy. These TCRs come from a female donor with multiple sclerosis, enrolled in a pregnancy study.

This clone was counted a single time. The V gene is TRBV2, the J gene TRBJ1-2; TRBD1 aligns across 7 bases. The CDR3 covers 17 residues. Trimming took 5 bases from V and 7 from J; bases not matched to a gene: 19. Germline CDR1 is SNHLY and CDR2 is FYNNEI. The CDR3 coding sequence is TGTGCCAGCAGTCTCCCGACAGGGTACGCGTGGGGAATTGGCTACACCTTC. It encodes CASSLPTGYAWGIGYTF.

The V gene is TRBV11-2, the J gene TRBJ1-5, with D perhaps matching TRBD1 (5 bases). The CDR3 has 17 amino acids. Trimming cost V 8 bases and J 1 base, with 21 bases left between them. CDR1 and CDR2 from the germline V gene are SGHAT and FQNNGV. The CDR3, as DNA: TGTGCCAGCCTCCCCGTGCGGGGGGGATCAAGCAATCAGCCCCAGCATTTT. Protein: CASLPVRGGSSNQPQHF.

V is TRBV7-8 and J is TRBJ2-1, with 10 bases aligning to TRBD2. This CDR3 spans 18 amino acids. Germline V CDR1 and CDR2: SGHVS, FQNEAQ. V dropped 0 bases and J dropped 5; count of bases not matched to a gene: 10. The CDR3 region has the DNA TGTGCCAGCAGCTTAGCGAGCGGGGGGGCCTATAAGAACAATGAGCAGTTCTTC. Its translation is CASSLASGGAYKNNEQFF.

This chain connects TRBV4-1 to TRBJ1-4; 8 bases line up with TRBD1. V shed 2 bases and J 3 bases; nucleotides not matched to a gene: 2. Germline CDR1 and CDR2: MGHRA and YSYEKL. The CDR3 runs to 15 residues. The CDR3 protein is CASSQPGQANEKLFF. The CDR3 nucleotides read TGCGCCAGCAGCCAACCGGGACAGGCTAATGAAAAACTGTTTTTT.

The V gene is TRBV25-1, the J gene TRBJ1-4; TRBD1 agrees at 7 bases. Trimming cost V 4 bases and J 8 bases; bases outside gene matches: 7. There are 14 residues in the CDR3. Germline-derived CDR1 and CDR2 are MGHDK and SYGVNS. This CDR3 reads CASSGRQGEEKLFF. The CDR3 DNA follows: TGTGCCAGCAGTGGTCGACAGGGTGAAGAAAAACTGTTTTTT.

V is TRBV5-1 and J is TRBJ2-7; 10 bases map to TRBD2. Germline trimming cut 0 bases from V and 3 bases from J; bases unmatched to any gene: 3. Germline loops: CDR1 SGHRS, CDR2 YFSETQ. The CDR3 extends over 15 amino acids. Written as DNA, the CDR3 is TGCGCCAGCAGCTTGGAAGCTAGCGGGGGCTACGAGCAGTACTTC. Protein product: CASSLEASGGYEQYF.

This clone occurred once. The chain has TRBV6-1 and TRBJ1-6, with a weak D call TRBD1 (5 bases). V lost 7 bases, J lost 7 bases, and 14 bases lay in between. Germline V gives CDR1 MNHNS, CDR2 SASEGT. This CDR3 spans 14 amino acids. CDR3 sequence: CASTKGRANSPLHF. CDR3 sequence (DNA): TGTGCCAGCACCAAGGGCAGGGCCAATTCACCCCTCCACTTT.

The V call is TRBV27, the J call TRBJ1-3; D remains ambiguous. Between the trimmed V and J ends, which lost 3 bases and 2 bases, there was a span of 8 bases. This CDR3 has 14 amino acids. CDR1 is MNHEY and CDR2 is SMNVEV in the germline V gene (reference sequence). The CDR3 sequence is CASSFPKTGNTIYF. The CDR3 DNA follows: TGTGCCAGCAGTTTCCCTAAAACTGGAAACACCATATATTTT.

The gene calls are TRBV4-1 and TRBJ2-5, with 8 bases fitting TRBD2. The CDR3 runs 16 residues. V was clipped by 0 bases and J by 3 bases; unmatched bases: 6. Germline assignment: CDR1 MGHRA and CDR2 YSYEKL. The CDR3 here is CASSQDPSGPKETQYF. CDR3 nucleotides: TGCGCCAGCAGCCAAGACCCTAGCGGGCCCAAAGAGACCCAGTACTTC.

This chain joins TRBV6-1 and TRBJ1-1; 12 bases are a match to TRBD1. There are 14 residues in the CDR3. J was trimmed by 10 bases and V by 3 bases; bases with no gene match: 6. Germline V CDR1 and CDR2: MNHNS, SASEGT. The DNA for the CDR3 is TGTGCCAGCAGTGACCGGGACAGGGGGCCTGGAGCTTTCTTT. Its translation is CASSDRDRGPGAFF.

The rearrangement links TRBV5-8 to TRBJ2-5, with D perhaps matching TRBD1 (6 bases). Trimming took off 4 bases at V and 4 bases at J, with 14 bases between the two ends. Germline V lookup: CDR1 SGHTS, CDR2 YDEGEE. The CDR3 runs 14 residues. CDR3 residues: CASSPGQRLETQYF. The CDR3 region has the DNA TGTGCCAGCAGCCCAGGACAGAGGCTAGAGACCCAGTACTTC.

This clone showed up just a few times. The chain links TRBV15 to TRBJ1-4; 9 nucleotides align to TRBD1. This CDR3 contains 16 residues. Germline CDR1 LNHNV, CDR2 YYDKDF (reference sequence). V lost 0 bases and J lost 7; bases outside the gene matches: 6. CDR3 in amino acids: CATSRDRGQGSEKLFF. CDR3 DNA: TGTGCCACCAGCAGAGATAGAGGACAGGGGTCTGAAAAACTGTTTTTT.

CDR3: CATSRSDTQYF. CDR3 coding DNA: TGTGCCACCAGCCGGTCAGATACGCAGTATTTT. This chain links TRBV15 with TRBJ2-3; D gene unclear. This CDR3 contains 11 residues. V dropped 5 bases and J dropped 4 bases, with 4 bases sitting between them. CDR1 LNHNV and CDR2 YYDKDF come from the germline V gene (reference sequence).